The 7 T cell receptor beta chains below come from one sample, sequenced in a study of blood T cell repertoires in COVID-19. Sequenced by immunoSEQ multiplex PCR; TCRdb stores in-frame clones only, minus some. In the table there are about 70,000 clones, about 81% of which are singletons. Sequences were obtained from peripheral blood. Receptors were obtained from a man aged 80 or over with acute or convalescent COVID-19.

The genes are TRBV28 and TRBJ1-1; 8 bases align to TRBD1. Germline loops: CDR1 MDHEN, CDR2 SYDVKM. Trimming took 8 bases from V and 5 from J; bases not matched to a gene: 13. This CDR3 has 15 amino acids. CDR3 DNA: TGTGCCAGCTTCCCCTGGGACAGGCGGAAGACTGAAGCTTTCTTT. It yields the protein CASFPWDRRKTEAFF.

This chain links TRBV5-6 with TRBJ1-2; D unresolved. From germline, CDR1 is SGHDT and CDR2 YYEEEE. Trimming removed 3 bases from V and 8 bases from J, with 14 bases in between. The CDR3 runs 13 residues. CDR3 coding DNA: TGTGCCAGCAGCTCTTTCAGCGGGGTCGGCTACACCTTC. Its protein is CASSSFSGVGYTF.

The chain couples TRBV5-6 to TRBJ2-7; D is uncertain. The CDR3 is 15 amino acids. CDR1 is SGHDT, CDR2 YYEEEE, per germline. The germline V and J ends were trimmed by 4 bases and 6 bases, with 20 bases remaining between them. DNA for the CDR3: TGTGCCAGCAGCGCCCTCCCTCGTGGCCTTCGCGAGCAGTACTTC. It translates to CASSALPRGLREQYF.

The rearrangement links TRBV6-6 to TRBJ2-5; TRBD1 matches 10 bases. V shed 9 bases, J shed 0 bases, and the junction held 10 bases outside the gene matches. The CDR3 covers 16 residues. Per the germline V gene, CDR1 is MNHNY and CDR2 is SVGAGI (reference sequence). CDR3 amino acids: CASADPGQGYQETQYF. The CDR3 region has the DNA TGTGCCAGTGCAGATCCGGGACAGGGGTACCAAGAGACCCAGTACTTC.

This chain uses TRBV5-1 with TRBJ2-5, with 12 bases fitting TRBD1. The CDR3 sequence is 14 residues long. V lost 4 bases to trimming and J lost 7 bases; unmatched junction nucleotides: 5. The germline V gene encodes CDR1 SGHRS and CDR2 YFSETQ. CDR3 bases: TGCGCCAGCAGCCCGGGACAGGGGGCGGCGACCCAGTACTTC. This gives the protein CASSPGQGAATQYF.

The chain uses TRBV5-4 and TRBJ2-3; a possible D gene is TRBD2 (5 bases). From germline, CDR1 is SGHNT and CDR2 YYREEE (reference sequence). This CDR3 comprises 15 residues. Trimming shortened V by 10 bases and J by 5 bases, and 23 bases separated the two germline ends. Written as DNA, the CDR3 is TGTGCCCACTCTTCCCCCCAAACCGAGGGAGATACGCAGTATTTT. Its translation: CAHSSPQTEGDTQYF.

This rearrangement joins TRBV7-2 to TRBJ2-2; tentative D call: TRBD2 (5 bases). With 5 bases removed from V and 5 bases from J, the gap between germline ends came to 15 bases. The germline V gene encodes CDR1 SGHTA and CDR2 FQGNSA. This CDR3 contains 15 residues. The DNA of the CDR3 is TGTGCCAGCAGCCGCGCCGTGGGAGAGACCGGGGAGCTGTTTTTT. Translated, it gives CASSRAVGETGELFF.